This T cell receptor beta chain was observed in a study of blood T cell repertoires in COVID-19. Study context: Samples of COVID-19 (acute and convalescent) were obtained from the United States, Italy and Spain.

Original processing methods: The assay estimated nucleated cells by amplifying reference gene primers. Clones were read by immunoSEQ multiplex PCR, and TCRdb kept only the in-frame ones, dropping some. V and J calls and clone size are as listed in that table; D and trimming were resolved from the DNA. The sample yields 360,000 or so clones, almost 90% seen once. The CDR3 runs to 18 residues. V lost 5 bases and J lost 2; bases outside the gene matches: 14. Germline CDR1 reads PRHDT; CDR2 reads FYEKMQ (reference sequence). Sequenced input: peripheral blood. The J gene is TRBJ2-2, the V gene TRBV13, with 7 bases fitting TRBD2. The clonotype comes from a man younger than 30 with active or convalescent COVID-19. The CDR3 DNA sequence: TGTGCCAGCAGCCGGGCGGGGGTTATGGGCAGTAACACCGGGGAGCTGTTTTTT. Protein product: CASSRAGVMGSNTGELFF.